This TCR beta chain appears in the sequencing data of a study of memory CD4+ T cells and cytomegalovirus serostatus. Study conclusions and caveats: About 40% of the roughly 160 known CMV-associated TCRbeta sequences appeared in CD4+ memory.

This clone occurred many times. Its antigen is not known. The sort gate was single viable CD3+CD4+CD8-CD45RO+ cells for memory CD4+ T cells. Clones were sequenced by immunoSEQ multiplex PCR, and TCRdb holds only the in-frame ones, with some missing. The table lists approximately 74,000 clones, 76% of them singletons. The germline gives CDR1 MGHRA, CDR2 YSYEKL. CDR3 size: 16 residues. J lost 7 bases, V lost 4 bases, and 5 bases had no gene match. The chain recombines TRBV4-1 with TRBJ2-1, with 15 bases identical to TRBD2. The TCR originated in an adult in good health and CMV-seropositive. Specimen: memory CD4+ T cells from blood. The DNA of the CDR3 is TGCGCCAGCAGCCGGACTAGCGGGGGGGCGGGAAATGAGCAGTTCTTC. Protein sequence: CASSRTSGGAGNEQFF.